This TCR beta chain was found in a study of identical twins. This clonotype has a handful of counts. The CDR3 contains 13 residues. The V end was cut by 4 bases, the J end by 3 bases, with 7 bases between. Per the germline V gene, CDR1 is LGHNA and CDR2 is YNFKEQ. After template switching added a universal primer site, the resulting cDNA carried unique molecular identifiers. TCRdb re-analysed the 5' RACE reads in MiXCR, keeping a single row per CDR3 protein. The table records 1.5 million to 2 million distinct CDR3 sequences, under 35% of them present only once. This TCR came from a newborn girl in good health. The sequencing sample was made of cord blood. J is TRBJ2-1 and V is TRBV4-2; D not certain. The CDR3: CASSRIDYNEQFF. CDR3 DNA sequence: TGTGCCAGCAGCCGGATAGACTACAATGAGCAGTTCTTC.